A single sample gave rise to the 24 T cell receptor beta chains below, sequenced in a study of blood T cells in healthy people across ages. Combining a sample-barcoded 5' primer with a J-beta primer mix, a second PCR ran for 7 to 11 cycles. TCRdb re-analysed the 5' RACE reads in MiXCR, keeping a single row per CDR3 protein. The data show fewer than 900,000 distinct CDR3 sequences, with under 40% seen just once and roughly 13% held by the top ten. The specimen sequenced was blood. All receptors derive from a man younger than 35 in good health.

The sample holds a few counts of this clonotype. The chain recombines TRBV7-3 with TRBJ2-2, with unresolved D. Trimming pared 1 base from V and 0 bases from J, leaving 9 bases between. This CDR3 has 16 residues. The germline V gene encodes CDR1 SGHTA and CDR2 FQGTGA. CDR3: CASSLKRMPNTGELFF. DNA for the CDR3: TGTGCCAGCAGCTTAAAAAGGATGCCGAACACCGGGGAGCTGTTTTTT.

This clonotype was detected only once. The chain has TRBV6-2 or TRBV6-3 and TRBJ1-1; D call uncertain. Between the trimmed V and J ends, which lost 6 bases and 8 bases, there was a span of 13 bases. The CDR3 sequence is 12 residues long. CDR1 and CDR2 (germline): MNHEY, SVGEGT. The CDR3 sequence: CASSQNKREAFF. CDR3 DNA sequence: TGTGCCAGCAGCCAGAATAAACGGGAAGCTTTCTTT.

The chain links TRBV20-1 to TRBJ1-6, with 9 bases matching TRBD1. The junction had 1 base not matched to a gene; V was cut back by 2 bases and J by 8 bases. This CDR3 spans 13 amino acids. The germline V gene has CDR1 DFQATT and CDR2 SNEGSKA (reference sequence). This CDR3 reads CSARRQGDSPLHF. CDR3 nucleotide sequence: TGCAGTGCTAGAAGACAGGGGGATTCACCCCTCCACTTT.

This clonotype has ten or more counts. J is TRBJ1-2 and V is TRBV29-1; D gene uncertain. Trimming left V 4 bases short and J 1 base short, with 10 bases between. The CDR3 has 13 amino acids. Germline assignment: CDR1 SQVTM and CDR2 ANQGSEA. The CDR3 loop is CSVGVGYNYGYTF. CDR3 nucleotides: TGCAGCGTTGGGGTGGGGTATAACTATGGCTACACCTTC.

This clonotype was found a few times. The V gene is TRBV6-6, the J gene TRBJ1-2; 11 bases agree with TRBD1. V dropped 2 bases and J dropped 4; count of bases not matched to a gene: 3. The CDR3 is 15 amino acids. Germline values: CDR1 MNHNY, CDR2 SVGAGI (reference sequence). CDR3 sequence reads: CASSYRTGGRYGYTF. CDR3 coding DNA: TGTGCCAGCAGTTACCGGACAGGGGGCCGCTATGGCTACACCTTC.

The CDR3 here is CASSLGVARSSPLHF. CDR3 DNA: TGTGCCAGCAGTTTGGGGGTAGCCCGTTCTTCACCCCTCCACTTT. V and J are TRBV28 and TRBJ1-6; D is possibly TRBD1 (5 bases). This CDR3 has 15 residues. With 3 bases removed from V and 9 bases from J, the gap between germline ends came to 15 bases. Germline loops: CDR1 MDHEN, CDR2 SYDVKM.

The rearrangement uses TRBV7-2 and TRBJ1-1, with 7 bases identical to TRBD1. The J segment lost 5 bases and the V segment lost 8 bases, leaving 11 bases of the junction unmatched. Germline lookup yields CDR1 SGHTA and CDR2 FQGNSA. This CDR3 region has 14 residues. The CDR3 DNA reads TGTGCCAGCGGACAGGTTCAGGGGGTGACTGAAGCTTTCTTT. It encodes CASGQVQGVTEAFF.

For this clonotype: This may be a read error, as it is one base from a much larger clone. This sequence joins TRBV10-3 and TRBJ2-3; TRBD1 matches at 7 bases. V trimming: 3 bases; J trimming: 14 bases; junction bases outside the gene matches: 5. The CDR3 runs 11 residues. Germline V gene sequence: CDR1 ENHRY, CDR2 SYGVKD. CDR3 coding DNA: TGTGCCATCAGTGAAAGGACAGGCAGGTATTTT. Encoded protein: CAISERTGRYF.

Comments on this clonotype: This sequence may be a read error, since a much larger clone differs from it by one base. The chain joins TRBV27 to TRBJ2-4, with no clear D. Germline CDR1 is MNHEY and CDR2 is SMNVEV (reference sequence). V lost 6 bases, J lost 13 bases, and 16 bases lay in between. CDR3 length equals 12 residues. The CDR3 spells CASSPQVNEQYF. CDR3 sequence (DNA): TGTGCCAGCAGCCCCCAGGTGAATGAGCAGTACTTC.

Of note for this clonotype: One end of the junction varies from germline; a read error may be responsible. This CDR3 reads CASSLEAALYGCTF. The DNA of the CDR3 is TGTGCCAGCAGTTTGGAGGCAGCCCTCTATGGCTGCACCTTC. The chain recombines TRBV28 with TRBJ1-2; unclear D gene. CDR1 is MDHEN and CDR2 is SYDVKM in the germline V gene. The CDR3 runs to 14 residues.

In the case of this clonotype: A much larger clone sits a single nucleotide away, making a read error possible. The chain uses TRBV7-2 and TRBJ1-2; the D is unclear. Germline-derived CDR1 and CDR2 are SGHTA and FQGNSA. V was shortened by 5 bases and J by 3 bases, with 10 bases between the two germline ends. This CDR3 contains 13 residues. CDR3 sequence reads: CASSRETDYGYTF. For the CDR3, the DNA is TGTGCCAGCAGCCGAGAGACTGACTATGGCTACACCTTC.

The rearrangement uses TRBV9 and TRBJ1-1; 9 bases agree with TRBD1. This CDR3 has 16 amino acids. V was clipped by 0 bases and J by 1 base; unmatched bases: 4. Germline-derived CDR1 and CDR2 are SGDLS and YYNGEE. CDR3 nucleotides: TGTGCCAGCAGCGTAGCTCCGGGACAGGGGAACACTGAAGCTTTCTTT. It specifies CASSVAPGQGNTEAFF. The full variable domain, with the rest looked up from reference TRBV9 and TRBJ1-1, is DSGVTQTPKHLITATGQRVTLRCSPRSGDLSVYWYQQSLDQGLQFLIQYYNGEERAKGNILERFSAQQFPDLHSELNLSSLELGDSALYFCASSVAPGQGNTEAFFGQGTRLTVV.

Turning to this clonotype: Given a much more abundant clone one base away, this may be a read error. J is TRBJ2-5 and V is TRBV12-3 or TRBV12-4, with a tentative D call TRBD1 (6 bases). The V end lost 2 bases, the J end lost 11 bases, and 21 bases lay between the germline ends. The CDR3 contains 15 residues. The CDR3 sequence: CASSLKGQRTLAQYF. The CDR3 DNA sequence: TGTGCCAGCAGTTTAAAAGGACAGCGGACCTTGGCGCAGTACTTC.

On this clonotype: A read error may be the cause here, since a much bigger clone is one base away. The chain recombines TRBV10-3 with TRBJ2-7; 8 bases map to TRBD2. CDR3 length: 14 residues. The junction had 9 bases not matched to a gene; V was cut back by 4 bases and J by 7 bases. CDR1 and CDR2 (germline): ENHRY, SYGVKD. The CDR3, as DNA: TGTGCCATCAGTGCGGGGGGGCTTATCGATGAGCAGTACTTC. Protein sequence: CAISAGGLIDEQYF.

This clonotype has only a few counts. CDR3: CASSQYVRGSEQYF. The CDR3 coding sequence is TGCGCCAGCAGCCAATATGTCAGAGGCAGTGAGCAGTACTTC. This chain joins TRBV4-1 and TRBJ2-5; no firm D call. V was cut by 2 bases and J by 11 bases, with 18 bases left in between. Germline V gives CDR1 MGHRA, CDR2 YSYEKL. This CDR3 spans 14 amino acids.

This clonotype showed up just a few times. The chain links TRBV6-2 or TRBV6-3 to TRBJ1-1; D unresolved. The CDR3 extends over 15 amino acids. Trimming pared 8 bases from V and 4 bases from J, leaving 20 bases between. Looked up from germline, CDR1 is MNHEY and CDR2 is SVGEGT. The CDR3 protein is CASVKLGRAGTEAFF. Written as DNA, the CDR3 is TGTGCCAGCGTAAAACTGGGGAGGGCCGGCACTGAAGCTTTCTTT.

This clonotype was counted between two and nine times. The V and J genes are TRBV15 and TRBJ2-1, with a weak D call TRBD1 (5 bases). The CDR3 contains 12 residues. CDR1 and CDR2 (germline): LNHNV, YYDKDF (reference sequence). Trimming cost V 4 bases and J 9 bases, with 10 bases left between them. The CDR3 sequence: CATSTRQLEQFF. The CDR3 DNA reads TGTGCCACCAGCACGAGACAGCTTGAGCAGTTCTTC.

The V and J genes are TRBV27 and TRBJ2-1; weak D call: TRBD2 (6 bases). Gene TRBJ2-7 matches the end of the DNA better, so the J call may be wrong. Germline loops: CDR1 MNHEY, CDR2 SMNVEV (reference sequence). The CDR3 is 17 residues long. Written as DNA, the CDR3 is TGTGCCAGCAGTCCTAGGTCGGGGGAGCCCTCCTACAATGAGCAGTACTTC. Its protein is CASSPRSGEPSYNEQYF.

The chain carries TRBV5-5 and TRBJ1-1; 7 bases match TRBD1. CDR3 size: 15 residues. J gave up 11 bases and V 4 bases, and 17 bases lay outside the gene matches. Germline V gene data show CDR1 as SGHKS and CDR2 as YYEKEE (reference sequence). CDR3 DNA sequence: TGTGCCAGCAGCCCACGGACAGGAGCAACTCTAGGGGCTTTCTTT. Translated: CASSPRTGATLGAFF.

The genes are TRBV5-1 and TRBJ2-5; D gene unclear. This CDR3 comprises 13 residues. Trimming cost V 4 bases and J 4 bases, with 11 bases left between them. The germline V gene encodes CDR1 SGHRS and CDR2 YFSETQ. CDR3 region: CASSESIIETQYF. The CDR3 DNA reads TGCGCCAGCAGCGAAAGTATCATAGAGACCCAGTACTTC.

This clonotype was detected only a few times. This rearrangement joins TRBV18 to TRBJ1-4; D perhaps matches TRBD1 (6 bases). Germline V gene data show CDR1 as KGHSH and CDR2 as LQKENI. V dropped 6 bases and J dropped 4 bases, with 15 bases sitting between them. This CDR3 contains 15 residues. CDR3 loop: CASSQQGDLNEKLFF. CDR3 nucleotides: TGTGCCAGCTCCCAACAGGGAGACCTTAATGAAAAACTGTTTTTT.

The rearrangement links TRBV20-1 to TRBJ2-7; D unresolved. V was shortened by 0 bases and J by 3 bases, with 12 bases between the two germline ends. Germline assignment: CDR1 DFQATT and CDR2 SNEGSKA (reference sequence). This CDR3 has 14 amino acids. Here the CDR3 DNA reads TGCAGTGCTAGAGACCAGAAAAGAGGCTACGAGCAGTACTTC. Protein: CSARDQKRGYEQYF.

This chain connects TRBV29-1 to TRBJ2-2; D may be TRBD1 (6 bases). CDR3 length: 14 residues. Per germline, CDR1 SQVTM and CDR2 ANQGSEA. Trimming took off 4 bases at V and 1 base at J, with 10 bases between the two ends. Written as DNA, the CDR3 is TGCAGCGTTGCAGGGGCACTGAACACCGGGGAGCTGTTTTTT. Translated, it gives CSVAGALNTGELFF.

The count of this clonotype is one. A much more abundant neighbour one base away suggests this may be a read error. CDR3 loop: CASSRSFSEKLFF. Written as DNA, the CDR3 is TGTGCCAGCAGCCGAAGTTTTAGTGAAAAACTGTTTTTT. The rearrangement uses TRBV14 and TRBJ1-4; D not resolved. The CDR3 extends over 13 amino acids. Germline CDR1 reads SGHDN; CDR2 reads FVKESK. V lost 4 bases and J 7 bases, leaving 10 bases between the germline ends.